These 31 T cell receptor beta chains originate from one sample sequenced in a study of cytomegalovirus exposure and HLA in healthy donors. Primers: 60 Vbeta forward and 13 Jbeta reverse. Here immunoSEQ multiplex PCR was the method, and the copy in TCRdb shows in-frame clones only, minus some. The table includes under 130,000 clones, under 80% detected once. Sequencing was done on a sample of PBMCs. The receptor set was obtained from a woman aged 40-49 years in good health and CMV-seropositive.

About this clone: An end of the junction differs from the germline gene, which may be a read error. The rearrangement joins TRBV7-9 to TRBJ2-7, with 7 positions matching TRBD1. The CDR3 spans 14 residues. Looked up from germline, CDR1 is SEHNR and CDR2 is FQNEAQ (reference sequence). In DNA form, the CDR3 reads TGTTCCAGCAGCCGACGGGACAGCTACTACGAGCAGTACTTC. Residues: CSSSRRDSYYEQYF.

The V gene is TRBV7-8, the J gene TRBJ1-2, with D uncertain. The CDR3 extends over 13 amino acids. From germline, CDR1 is SGHVS and CDR2 FQNEAQ. The V end lost 5 bases, the J end lost 3 bases, and 10 bases lay between the germline ends. The CDR3 nucleotides read TGTGCCAGCAGCGTCCGGGGAGACTATGGCTACACCTTC. Translation: CASSVRGDYGYTF.

This clone was observed a few times. The V and J genes are TRBV11-2 and TRBJ2-5, with 8 bases lining up with TRBD2. CDR1 and CDR2 (germline): SGHAT, FQNNGV. The CDR3 totals 15 residues. V gave up 3 bases and J gave up 3 bases; unmatched junction bases: 6. The CDR3 DNA follows: TGTGCCAGCAGCTTGCTTGCGGGAGGAAAAGAGACCCAGTACTTC. Amino acid sequence: CASSLLAGGKETQYF. The variable domain in full, with the rest retrieved from reference TRBV11-2 and TRBJ2-5, is EAGVAQSPRYKIIEKRQSVAFWCNPISGHATLYWYQQILGQGPKLLIQFQNNGVVDDSQLPKDRFSAERLKGVDSTLKIQPAKLEDSAVYLCASSLLAGGKETQYFGPGTRLLVL.

This clone has a single count. The chain carries TRBV28 and TRBJ1-2; D is perhaps TRBD1 (6 bases). Trimming pared 8 bases from V and 2 bases from J, leaving 12 bases between. The CDR3 loop spans 13 amino acids. From germline, CDR1 is MDHEN and CDR2 SYDVKM. This chain's CDR3 is CASVKGGNYGYTF. In DNA form, the CDR3 reads TGTGCCAGCGTTAAGGGGGGGAACTATGGCTACACCTTC.

The J gene is TRBJ2-3, the V gene TRBV28, with TRBD1 identical over 8 bases. The length of the CDR3 is 14 residues. Germline V CDR1 and CDR2: MDHEN, SYDVKM. J lost 0 bases, V lost 8 bases, and 4 bases had no gene match. The CDR3 reads CASENRGSTDTQYF. DNA of the CDR3: TGTGCCAGCGAAAACAGGGGGAGCACAGATACGCAGTATTTT. Drawing the rest from reference TRBV28 and TRBJ2-3, the complete variable domain is DVKVTQSSRYLVKRTGEKVFLECVQDMDHENMFWYRQDPGLGLRLIYFSYDVKMKEKGDIPEGYSVSREKKERFSLILESASTNQTSMYLCASENRGSTDTQYFGPGTRLTVL.

This clone is a singleton in its sample. Its ends do not fully match the called genes, so a read error is possible. The same CDR3 can be traced to other DNA sequences in this sample. The CDR3 nucleotides are TGTGCTAGCAGACAAAGACAGGGCCTCTATGGCTACACCTTC. It encodes CASRQRQGLYGYTF. The chain has TRBV5-4 and TRBJ1-2, with TRBD1 identical over 7 bases. Germline values: CDR1 SGHNT, CDR2 YYREEE (reference sequence). This CDR3 spans 14 amino acids.

The chain combines TRBV2 with TRBJ2-3; D possibly corresponds to TRBD2 (5 bases). Germline V gives CDR1 SNHLY, CDR2 FYNNEI. Trimming left V 3 bases short and J 0 bases short, with 13 bases between. The CDR3 is 16 amino acids. In DNA, the CDR3 is TGTGCCAGCAGTGATATCTCCCTAGCTAGCACAGATACGCAGTATTTT. Encoded protein: CASSDISLASTDTQYF.

J is TRBJ1-3 and V is TRBV29-1; perhaps D is TRBD1 or TRBD2 (5 bases each). The J call is uncertain, as TRBJ2-2 better fits the DNA end. The CDR3 is 16 residues long. Germline V CDR1 and CDR2: SQVTM, ANQGSEA. The CDR3 loop is CSVEDRAGPGRGELFF. The CDR3 region has the DNA TGCAGCGTTGAAGATCGGGCAGGTCCGGGACGCGGGGAGCTGTTTTTT.

This sequence joins TRBV19 and TRBJ1-4, with D unresolved. Germline CDR1 and CDR2: LNHDA and SQIVND (reference sequence). V lost 6 bases to trimming and J lost 6 bases, with 14 bases between them. The CDR3 is 14 amino acids. The CDR3 protein is CASSPSEPDEKLFF. The CDR3 nucleotides read TGTGCCAGTAGCCCAAGCGAACCCGATGAAAAACTGTTTTTT.

This clone has a handful of counts. The CDR3, as DNA: TGTGCCAGCAGCCAAGTAGACGGGACAGGGGATCAGCCCCAGCATTTT. It yields the protein CASSQVDGTGDQPQHF. This rearrangement joins TRBV16 to TRBJ1-5; 10 bases line up with TRBD1. The CDR3 totals 16 residues. Germline CDR1 KGHSY, CDR2 FQNENV. The junction had 6 bases not matched to a gene; V was cut back by 2 bases and J by 5 bases.

The V call is TRBV5-1, the J call TRBJ2-7, with 9 bases lining up with TRBD1. J lost 7 bases, V lost 2 bases, and 13 bases had no gene match. This CDR3 contains 16 residues. CDR1 is SGHRS and CDR2 is YFSETQ in the germline V gene. CDR3: CASSLNRGPAATEQYF. The CDR3 DNA reads as TGCGCCAGCAGCTTAAACAGGGGGCCGGCTGCTACGGAGCAGTACTTC.

The V gene is TRBV28, the J gene TRBJ2-7; TRBD1 is a possible D gene (5 bases). CDR3 length equals 12 residues. Trimming left V 2 bases short and J 3 bases short, with 5 bases between. Germline V gives CDR1 MDHEN, CDR2 SYDVKM. The DNA for the CDR3 is TGTGCCAGCAGTTTACAGGGCTACGAGCAGTACTTC. Translated, it gives CASSLQGYEQYF.

The chain employs TRBV27 and TRBJ1-1; TRBD1 matches at 10 bases. CDR3 length equals 15 residues. Germline values: CDR1 MNHEY, CDR2 SMNVEV (reference sequence). V lost 5 bases to trimming and J lost 5 bases; unmatched junction nucleotides: 8. Here the CDR3 reads CASSPSGTGETEAFF. CDR3 nucleotides: TGTGCCAGCAGTCCCTCAGGGACAGGGGAAACTGAAGCTTTCTTT.

The J gene is TRBJ2-1, the V gene TRBV29-1, with D possibly matching TRBD2 (6 bases). This CDR3 comprises 13 residues. CDR1 and CDR2 from the germline V gene are SQVTM and ANQGSEA. Trimming removed 7 bases from V and 10 bases from J, with 20 bases in between. The CDR3 protein is CSALPMLRGEQFF. The CDR3 DNA sequence: TGCAGCGCCCTACCGATGTTACGGGGGGAGCAGTTCTTC.

This chain uses TRBV6-1 with TRBJ2-7; TRBD1 matches 7 bases. V shed 6 bases, J shed 2 bases, and the junction held 7 bases outside the gene matches. In germline, CDR1 is MNHNS, CDR2 SASEGT. The CDR3 extends over 14 amino acids. As DNA, the CDR3 is TGTGCCAGCAGCCTAGGGCAGGGGGCCTACGAGCAGTACTTC. It specifies CASSLGQGAYEQYF.

The V gene is TRBV4-1, the J gene TRBJ2-1; 10 bases agree with TRBD2. V gave up 0 bases and J gave up 9 bases; unmatched junction bases: 11. Looked up from germline, CDR1 is MGHRA and CDR2 is YSYEKL. The CDR3 runs to 17 residues. CDR3 in DNA: TGCGCCAGCAGCCAAGAGATGAGCGGGAGGGCCCTCGGTGAGCAGTTCTTC. Its translation is CASSQEMSGRALGEQFF.

The V gene is TRBV7-3, the J gene TRBJ1-2; 7 positions match TRBD1. The CDR3 has 15 residues. V was pared by 5 bases and J by 8 bases, with 14 bases of the junction left unmatched. Germline loops: CDR1 SGHTA, CDR2 FQGTGA. CDR3: CASSPTGDPLWGYTF. In DNA form, the CDR3 reads TGTGCCAGCAGCCCTACAGGGGACCCGTTGTGGGGCTACACCTTC. Combining the CDR3 with reference TRBV7-3 and TRBJ1-2 gives the whole variable domain GAGVSQTPSNKVTEKGKYVELRCDPISGHTALYWYRQSLGQGPEFLIYFQGTGAADDSGLPNDRFFAVRPEGSVSTLKIQRTERGDSAVYLCASSPTGDPLWGYTFGSGTRLTVV.

V is TRBV10-3 and J is TRBJ2-5; D may be TRBD1 (6 bases). The V end lost 0 bases, the J end lost 2 bases, and 13 bases lay between the germline ends. Germline lookup yields CDR1 ENHRY and CDR2 SYGVKD. This CDR3 is built from 16 residues. The CDR3 DNA follows: TGTGCCATCAGTGAGTCCCCGGGACACTCTCAAGAGACCCAGTACTTC. Translation gives CAISESPGHSQETQYF.

The chain links TRBV2 to TRBJ2-1; 8 nucleotides match TRBD2. The germline CDR1 and CDR2 sequences are SNHLY and FYNNEI. The trim removed 5 bases at V and 9 bases at J, leaving 6 bases unmatched. The CDR3 spans 13 residues. The CDR3 here is CASSREGIGEQFF. The CDR3 DNA reads as TGTGCCAGCAGTCGGGAGGGAATAGGTGAGCAGTTCTTC.

This clone has more than one count but fewer than ten. The chain combines TRBV7-2 with TRBJ2-7; 9 bases line up with TRBD2. Per germline, CDR1 SGHTA and CDR2 FQGNSA. V shed 0 bases and J 2 bases; nucleotides not matched to a gene: 2. The CDR3 sequence is 15 residues long. The DNA of the CDR3 is TGTGCCAGCAGCTTAGCCAGCGGGGGGACCTACGAGCAGTACTTC. Translation gives CASSLASGGTYEQYF.

V and J are TRBV15 and TRBJ2-3; TRBD2 matches 13 bases. V lost 2 bases, J lost 1 base, and 12 bases stayed unmatched. This CDR3 contains 20 residues. CDR1 LNHNV and CDR2 YYDKDF come from the germline V gene (reference sequence). In DNA form, the CDR3 reads TGTGCCACCAGCAGACCCCCGGGACTAGCGGGGCCCCTCGGCACAGATACGCAGTATTTT. The encoded protein is CATSRPPGLAGPLGTDTQYF.

J is TRBJ1-1 and V is TRBV19, with D perhaps matching TRBD1 (6 bases). CDR3 length: 15 residues. V lost 1 base and J lost 4, with 13 bases in between. Germline CDR1 reads LNHDA; CDR2 reads SQIVND (reference sequence). The DNA of the CDR3 is TGTGCCAGTAGTATAGCCCCTACAGGGAGCACTGAAGCTTTCTTT. It is translated as CASSIAPTGSTEAFF.

The chain uses TRBV11-2 and TRBJ1-6; 9 nucleotides line up with TRBD1. Germline CDR1 is SGHAT and CDR2 is FQNNGV. The CDR3 runs to 18 residues. V lost 4 bases, J lost 0 bases, and 7 bases stayed unmatched. The CDR3 reads CASSSQGQGSSYNSPLHF. CDR3 DNA sequence: TGTGCCAGCAGCTCCCAGGGACAGGGAAGCTCCTATAATTCACCCCTCCACTTT.

The genes are TRBV5-6 and TRBJ2-1, with D perhaps matching TRBD1 (6 bases). Germline V gene sequence: CDR1 SGHDT, CDR2 YYEEEE. There are 17 residues in the CDR3. Deletions cut 6 bases from V and 7 bases from J, with 26 bases between. In DNA form, the CDR3 reads TGTGCCAGCAACCGAAAGCCCGACAGGCCCCCCGGGAATGAGCAGTTCTTC. Amino acids: CASNRKPDRPPGNEQFF.

This clone was seen a handful of times. The V and J genes are TRBV5-6 and TRBJ2-1, with 12 bases lining up with TRBD2. V shed 2 bases, J shed 8 bases, and the junction held 8 bases outside the gene matches. Germline CDR1 is SGHDT and CDR2 is YYEEEE. The CDR3 has 16 amino acids. The DNA for the CDR3 is TGTGCCAGCAGCTTCTCCGGGACTAGCGGGTTGGATGAGCAGTTCTTC. Its translation is CASSFSGTSGLDEQFF.

The rearrangement links TRBV7-2 to TRBJ2-6, with D uncertain. CDR1 and CDR2 (germline): SGHTA, FQGNSA. V lost 4 bases to trimming and J lost 0 bases, with 4 bases between them. The CDR3 extends over 14 amino acids. CDR3 loop: CASSSYSGANVLTF. The CDR3 DNA is TGTGCCAGCAGCTCTTACTCTGGGGCCAACGTCCTGACTTTC.

The rearrangement uses TRBV5-1 and TRBJ2-2; D may be TRBD2 (5 bases). Germline V lookup: CDR1 SGHRS, CDR2 YFSETQ. Trimming removed 0 bases at V and 4 bases at J, with 7 bases between. The CDR3 consists of 14 residues. This chain's CDR3 is CASSLGGITGELFF. The CDR3 bases are TGCGCCAGCAGCTTGGGAGGGATCACCGGGGAGCTGTTTTTT.

The chain employs TRBV7-9 and TRBJ2-7; D is ambiguous. Germline CDR1 and CDR2: SEHNR and FQNEAQ (reference sequence). CDR3 length equals 13 residues. The V end was cut by 5 bases, the J end by 0 bases, with 8 bases between. CDR3 in amino acids: CASSRDNSYEQYF. CDR3 sequence (DNA): TGTGCCAGCAGCCGAGACAACTCCTACGAGCAGTACTTC.

The chain uses TRBV7-2 and TRBJ1-2; D call uncertain. Per the germline V gene, CDR1 is SGHTA and CDR2 is FQGNSA. This CDR3 has 13 amino acids. The V end was cut by 4 bases, the J end by 7 bases, with 13 bases between. The CDR3 bases are TGTGCCAGCAGCTCTCCGGGGTTGGGTGGCTACACCTTC. This codes for CASSSPGLGGYTF.

The genes are TRBV2 and TRBJ1-6; D is undetermined. Germline V gene lookup returns CDR1 SNHLY and CDR2 FYNNEI. V lost 8 bases and J lost 10, with 18 bases in between. The CDR3 is made up of 14 amino acids. The CDR3 nucleotides are TGTGCCAGCGGGCAACAGAGAGGAGGGTCACCCCTCCACTTT. Amino acid sequence: CASGQQRGGSPLHF.

The rearrangement links TRBV9 to TRBJ2-2; D possibly corresponds to TRBD1 (6 bases). The V and J ends lost 0 bases and 4 bases respectively, with 13 bases between them. The CDR3 is made up of 16 amino acids. Per the germline V gene, CDR1 is SGDLS and CDR2 is YYNGEE. CDR3 loop: CASSVGQGLGTGELFF. The DNA of the CDR3 is TGTGCCAGCAGCGTAGGGCAGGGGTTGGGCACCGGGGAGCTGTTTTTT.